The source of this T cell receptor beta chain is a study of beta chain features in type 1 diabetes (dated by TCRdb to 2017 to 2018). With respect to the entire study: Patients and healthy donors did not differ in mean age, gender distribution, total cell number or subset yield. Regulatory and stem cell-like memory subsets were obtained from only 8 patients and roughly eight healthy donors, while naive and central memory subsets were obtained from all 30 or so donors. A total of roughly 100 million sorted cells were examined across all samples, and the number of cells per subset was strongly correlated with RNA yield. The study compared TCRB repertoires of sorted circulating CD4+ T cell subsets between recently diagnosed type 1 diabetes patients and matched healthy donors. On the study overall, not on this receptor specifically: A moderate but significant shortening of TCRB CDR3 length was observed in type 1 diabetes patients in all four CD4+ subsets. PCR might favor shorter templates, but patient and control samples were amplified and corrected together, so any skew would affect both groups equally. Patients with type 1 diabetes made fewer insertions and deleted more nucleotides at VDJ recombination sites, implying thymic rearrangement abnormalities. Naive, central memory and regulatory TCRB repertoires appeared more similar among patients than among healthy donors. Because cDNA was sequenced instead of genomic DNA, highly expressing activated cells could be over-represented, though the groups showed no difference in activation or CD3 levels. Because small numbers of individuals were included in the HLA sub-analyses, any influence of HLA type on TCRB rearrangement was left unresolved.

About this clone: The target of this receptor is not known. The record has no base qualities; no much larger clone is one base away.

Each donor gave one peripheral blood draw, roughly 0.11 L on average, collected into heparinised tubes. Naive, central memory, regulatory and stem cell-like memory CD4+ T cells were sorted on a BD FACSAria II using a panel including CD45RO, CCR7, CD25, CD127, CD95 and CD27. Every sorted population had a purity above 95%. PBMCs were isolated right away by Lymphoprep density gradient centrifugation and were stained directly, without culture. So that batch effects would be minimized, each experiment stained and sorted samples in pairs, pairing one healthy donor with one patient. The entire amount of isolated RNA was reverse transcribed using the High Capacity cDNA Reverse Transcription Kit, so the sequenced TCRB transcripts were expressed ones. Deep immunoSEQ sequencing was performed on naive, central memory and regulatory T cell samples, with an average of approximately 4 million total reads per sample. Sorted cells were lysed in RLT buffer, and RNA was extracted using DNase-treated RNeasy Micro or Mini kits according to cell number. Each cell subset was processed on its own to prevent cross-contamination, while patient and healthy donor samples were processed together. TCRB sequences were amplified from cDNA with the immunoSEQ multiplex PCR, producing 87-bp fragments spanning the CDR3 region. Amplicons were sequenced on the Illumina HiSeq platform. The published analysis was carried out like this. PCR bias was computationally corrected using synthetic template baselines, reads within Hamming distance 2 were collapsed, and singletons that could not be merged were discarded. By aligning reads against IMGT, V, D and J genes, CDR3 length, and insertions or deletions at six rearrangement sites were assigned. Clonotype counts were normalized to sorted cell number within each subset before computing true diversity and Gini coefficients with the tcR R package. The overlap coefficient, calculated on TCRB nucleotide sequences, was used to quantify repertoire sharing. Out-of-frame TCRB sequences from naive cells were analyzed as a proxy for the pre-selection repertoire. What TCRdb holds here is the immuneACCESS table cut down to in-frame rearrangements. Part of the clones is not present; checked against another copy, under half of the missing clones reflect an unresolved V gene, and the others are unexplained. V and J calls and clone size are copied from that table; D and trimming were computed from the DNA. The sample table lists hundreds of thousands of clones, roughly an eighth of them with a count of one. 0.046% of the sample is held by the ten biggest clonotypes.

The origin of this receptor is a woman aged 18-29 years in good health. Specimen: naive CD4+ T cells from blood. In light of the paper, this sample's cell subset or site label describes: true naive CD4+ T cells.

CDR3 reads: CASSYGPGQREQYF. The DNA sequence reads TGTGCCAGCAGTTACGGGCCGGGACAAAGGGAGCAGTACTTC. Here the chain combines TRBV6-5 and TRBJ2-7; a tentative D match to TRBD1 spans 6 bases. The CDR3, cysteine through phenylalanine, is 14 amino acids long. The only DNA kept is the CDR3, 42 bases in frame from the first base. The V and J ends are trimmed by 2 bases and 7 bases, leaving 15 bases between them. From the germline V gene, CDR1 is MNHEY and CDR2 is SVGAGI.